This T cell receptor delta chain appears in the sequencing data of a study of γδ T cells in repeated Plasmodium falciparum infection listed by TCRdb under 2021. With respect to the entire study: The natural-infection arm enrolled Malian children exposed to intense seasonal malaria transmission, compared against age and gender matched Australian children. Four controlled human malaria infections were administered to about 5 malaria-naive U.S. adults over approximately 600 days by bites from P. falciparum NF54-infected Anopheles stephensi mosquitoes. Samples from controlled-infection subjects were taken at baseline, just before selected infections, and 21 days after each infection. Malian gammadelta TCR repertoires were analysed cross-sectionally during no-transmission periods and were analysed longitudinally across acute febrile malaria episodes. The study examined how repeated Plasmodium falciparum infection shapes the human gammadelta T cell repertoire, using natural infection in Mali and controlled human malaria infection. Results the study describes overall, beyond this receptor: The Malian cohort came from a small rural village of predominantly one ethnic group, limiting generalizability. Compared with Australian children, Malian children appeared to have Vdelta2-negative gammadelta TCR repertoires that were more clonally expanded, less diverse and less shared. Because the controlled-infection cohort was small, analysis of inter-individual variability in gammadelta T cell responses was limited. A highly stable polyclonal repertoire over time and infection, with many inter-individual overlapping TCRgamma sequences, was shown by Vgamma9/Vdelta2+ TCR repertoires. Waves of new clonotype selection in Vdelta2-negative, largely Vdelta1+, gammadelta TCR repertoires appeared to be driven by repeated controlled infections.

The germline V gene encodes CDR1 TSWWSYY and CDR2 QGS. The CDR3 numbers 18 residues from cysteine through phenylalanine. Of all the DNA, just the CDR3 is kept, 54 bases in frame from base 1. Receptor libraries were prepared by multiplex PCR. TCRdb lists the instrument as Illumina MiSeq. Every sorted gammadelta T cell sample had both its TCR gamma (TRG) and TCR delta (TRD) chains sequenced. The original pipeline was this. Repertoire analyses included clonotype tree plots, accumulated frequency of the top 20 clonotypes, diversity index (DI) and D75 metrics. The public reads were reprocessed by TCRdb using CATT, and rows of matching DNA were later combined. The V and J calls and clone size come from TCRdb's table, not from the authors' own analysis. This sample has some 100,000 delta-chain clones in its table, and 1.4% to 1.5% of those were observed once. Of the sample, more than 7.5% is held by the ten largest clones.

For bulk TCR repertoire analysis, Vgamma9/Vdelta2+ and Vdelta2-negative gammadelta T cell populations were flow-sorted out of peripheral blood mononuclear cells. A note on this clone: Its antigen remains undetermined. A far larger clone differs by one base, so this is likely a read error.

There is no J gene call, but TRDV1 is given as the V gene; TRDD3 was called by the table and not checked on the DNA. The sequence derives from a pool of human donors (malaria-infected and uninfected, not separated). Material: gamma-delta T cells from blood. This receptor has the CDR3 CALGEGVGLPLTTDKLIF. The DNA is as follows: TGTGCTCTTGGGGAAGGGGTTGGACTCCCCCTTACGACCGATAAGCTCATCTTT.